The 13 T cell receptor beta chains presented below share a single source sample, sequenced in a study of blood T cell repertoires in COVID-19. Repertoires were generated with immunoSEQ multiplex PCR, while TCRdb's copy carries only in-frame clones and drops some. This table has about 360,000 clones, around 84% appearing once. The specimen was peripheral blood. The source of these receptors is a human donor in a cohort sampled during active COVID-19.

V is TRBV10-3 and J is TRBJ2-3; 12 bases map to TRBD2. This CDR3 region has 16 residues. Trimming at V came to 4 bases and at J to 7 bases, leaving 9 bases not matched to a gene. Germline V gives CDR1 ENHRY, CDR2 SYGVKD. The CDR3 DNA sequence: TGTGCCATCAGTGTGGGGCCTAGCGGGAGGGCGAATACGCAGTATTTT. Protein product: CAISVGPSGRANTQYF.

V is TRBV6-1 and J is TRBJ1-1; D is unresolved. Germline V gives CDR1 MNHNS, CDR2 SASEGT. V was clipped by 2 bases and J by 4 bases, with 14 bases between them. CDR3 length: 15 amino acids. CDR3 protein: CASSELAGSFTEAFF. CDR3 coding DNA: TGTGCCAGCAGTGAATTGGCAGGTAGTTTCACTGAAGCTTTCTTT.

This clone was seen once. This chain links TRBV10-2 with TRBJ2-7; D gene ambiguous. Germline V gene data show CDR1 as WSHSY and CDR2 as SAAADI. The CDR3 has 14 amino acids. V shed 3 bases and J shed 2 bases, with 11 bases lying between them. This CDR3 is CASSDPRGAYEQYF. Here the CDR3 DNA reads TGCGCCAGCAGTGACCCCCGAGGAGCCTACGAGCAGTACTTC.

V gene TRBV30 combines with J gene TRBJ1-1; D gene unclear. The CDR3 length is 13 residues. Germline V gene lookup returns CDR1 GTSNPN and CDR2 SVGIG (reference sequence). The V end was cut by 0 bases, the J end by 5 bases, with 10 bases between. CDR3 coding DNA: TGTGCCTGGAGTGTGTCGGGTGGAACTGAAGCTTTCTTT. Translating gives CAWSVSGGTEAFF.

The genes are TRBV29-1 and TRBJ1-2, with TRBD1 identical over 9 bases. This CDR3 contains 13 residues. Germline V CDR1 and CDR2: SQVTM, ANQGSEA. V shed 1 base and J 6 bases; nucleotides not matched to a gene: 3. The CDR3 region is CSVEGTGEDGYTF. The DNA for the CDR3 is TGCAGCGTTGAAGGGACAGGGGAAGATGGCTACACCTTC.

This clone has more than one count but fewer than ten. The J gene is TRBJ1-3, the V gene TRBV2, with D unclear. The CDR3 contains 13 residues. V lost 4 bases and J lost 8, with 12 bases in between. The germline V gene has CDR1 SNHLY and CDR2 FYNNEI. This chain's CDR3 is CASSVEVDDTIYF. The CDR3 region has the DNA TGTGCCAGCAGTGTAGAGGTTGACGACACCATATATTTT. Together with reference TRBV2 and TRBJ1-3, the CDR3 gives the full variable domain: EPEVTQTPSHQVTQMGQEVILRCVPISNHLYFYWYRQILGQKVEFLVSFYNNEISEKSEIFDDQFSVERPDGSNFTLKIRSTKLEDSAMYFCASSVEVDDTIYFGEGSWLTVV.

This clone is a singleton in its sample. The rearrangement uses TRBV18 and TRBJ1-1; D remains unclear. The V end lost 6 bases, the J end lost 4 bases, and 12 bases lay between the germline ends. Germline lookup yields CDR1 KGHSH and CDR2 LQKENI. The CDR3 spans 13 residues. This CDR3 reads CASSALRVTEAFF. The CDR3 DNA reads TGTGCCAGCTCGGCACTGCGGGTCACTGAAGCTTTCTTT.

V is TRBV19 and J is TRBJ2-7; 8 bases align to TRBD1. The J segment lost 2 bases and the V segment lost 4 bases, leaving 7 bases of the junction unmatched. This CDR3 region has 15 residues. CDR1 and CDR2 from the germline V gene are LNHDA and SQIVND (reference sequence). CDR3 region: CASSTDREAAYEQYF. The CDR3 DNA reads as TGTGCCAGTAGTACGGACAGGGAAGCAGCCTACGAGCAGTACTTC. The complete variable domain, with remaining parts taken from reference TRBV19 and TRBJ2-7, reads DGGITQSPKYLFRKEGQNVTLSCEQNLNHDAMYWYRQDPGQGLRLIYYSQIVNDFQKGDIAEGYSVSREKKESFPLTVTSAQKNPTAFYLCASSTDREAAYEQYFGPGTRLTVT.

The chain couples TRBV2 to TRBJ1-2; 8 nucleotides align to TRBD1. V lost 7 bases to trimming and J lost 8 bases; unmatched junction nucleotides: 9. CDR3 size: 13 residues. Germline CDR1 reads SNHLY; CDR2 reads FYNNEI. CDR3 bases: TGTGCCAGCATGGACCAGGGGGCGCGGGGCTACACCTTC. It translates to CASMDQGARGYTF.

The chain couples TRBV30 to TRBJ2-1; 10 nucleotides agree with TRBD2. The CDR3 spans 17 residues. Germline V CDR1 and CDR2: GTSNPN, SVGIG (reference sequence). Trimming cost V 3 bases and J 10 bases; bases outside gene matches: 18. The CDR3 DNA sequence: TGTGCCTGGAGCGACTCGCCGGTAGCGGGAGGTTTCGGGGAGCAGTTCTTC. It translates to CAWSDSPVAGGFGEQFF.

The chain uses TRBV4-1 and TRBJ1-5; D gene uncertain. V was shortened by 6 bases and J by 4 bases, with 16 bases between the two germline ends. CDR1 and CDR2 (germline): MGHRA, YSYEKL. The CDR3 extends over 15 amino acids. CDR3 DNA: TGCGCCAGCAGTCAACAACTGGTGGTTAATCAGCCCCAGCATTTT. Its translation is CASSQQLVVNQPQHF.

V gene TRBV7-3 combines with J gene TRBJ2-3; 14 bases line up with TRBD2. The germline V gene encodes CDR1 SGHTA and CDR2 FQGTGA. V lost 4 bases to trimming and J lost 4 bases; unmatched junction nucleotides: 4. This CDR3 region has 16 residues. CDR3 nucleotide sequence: TGTGCCAGCAGCTCAAGACTAGCGGGGGGGTCAGATACGCAGTATTTT. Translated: CASSSRLAGGSDTQYF.

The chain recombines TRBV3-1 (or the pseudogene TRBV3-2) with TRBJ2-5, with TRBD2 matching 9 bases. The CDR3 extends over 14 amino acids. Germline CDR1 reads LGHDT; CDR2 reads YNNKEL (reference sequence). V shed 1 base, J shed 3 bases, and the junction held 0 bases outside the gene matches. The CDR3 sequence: CASSQASGEETQYF. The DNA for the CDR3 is TGTGCCAGCAGCCAAGCTAGCGGGGAAGAGACCCAGTACTTC.